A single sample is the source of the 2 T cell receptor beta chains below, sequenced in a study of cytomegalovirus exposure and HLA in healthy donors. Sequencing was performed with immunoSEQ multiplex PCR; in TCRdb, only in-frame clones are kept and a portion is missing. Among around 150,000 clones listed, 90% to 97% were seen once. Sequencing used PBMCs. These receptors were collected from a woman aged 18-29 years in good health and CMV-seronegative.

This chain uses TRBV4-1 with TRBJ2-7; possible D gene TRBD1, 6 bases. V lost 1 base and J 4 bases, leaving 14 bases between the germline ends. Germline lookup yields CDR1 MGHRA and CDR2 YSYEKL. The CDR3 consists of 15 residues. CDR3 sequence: CASSQGITGIYEQYF. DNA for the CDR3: TGCGCCAGCAGCCAAGGTATAACAGGGATTTACGAGCAGTACTTC.

The CDR3 loop is CAWSGSGGWETQYF. The CDR3 coding sequence is TGTGCCTGGAGTGGTAGCGGGGGATGGGAGACCCAGTACTTC. The genes are TRBV30 and TRBJ2-5, with TRBD2 matching 9 bases. V lost 1 base, J lost 5 bases, and 5 bases stayed unmatched. Germline V gives CDR1 GTSNPN, CDR2 SVGIG (reference sequence). The CDR3 is 14 amino acids.